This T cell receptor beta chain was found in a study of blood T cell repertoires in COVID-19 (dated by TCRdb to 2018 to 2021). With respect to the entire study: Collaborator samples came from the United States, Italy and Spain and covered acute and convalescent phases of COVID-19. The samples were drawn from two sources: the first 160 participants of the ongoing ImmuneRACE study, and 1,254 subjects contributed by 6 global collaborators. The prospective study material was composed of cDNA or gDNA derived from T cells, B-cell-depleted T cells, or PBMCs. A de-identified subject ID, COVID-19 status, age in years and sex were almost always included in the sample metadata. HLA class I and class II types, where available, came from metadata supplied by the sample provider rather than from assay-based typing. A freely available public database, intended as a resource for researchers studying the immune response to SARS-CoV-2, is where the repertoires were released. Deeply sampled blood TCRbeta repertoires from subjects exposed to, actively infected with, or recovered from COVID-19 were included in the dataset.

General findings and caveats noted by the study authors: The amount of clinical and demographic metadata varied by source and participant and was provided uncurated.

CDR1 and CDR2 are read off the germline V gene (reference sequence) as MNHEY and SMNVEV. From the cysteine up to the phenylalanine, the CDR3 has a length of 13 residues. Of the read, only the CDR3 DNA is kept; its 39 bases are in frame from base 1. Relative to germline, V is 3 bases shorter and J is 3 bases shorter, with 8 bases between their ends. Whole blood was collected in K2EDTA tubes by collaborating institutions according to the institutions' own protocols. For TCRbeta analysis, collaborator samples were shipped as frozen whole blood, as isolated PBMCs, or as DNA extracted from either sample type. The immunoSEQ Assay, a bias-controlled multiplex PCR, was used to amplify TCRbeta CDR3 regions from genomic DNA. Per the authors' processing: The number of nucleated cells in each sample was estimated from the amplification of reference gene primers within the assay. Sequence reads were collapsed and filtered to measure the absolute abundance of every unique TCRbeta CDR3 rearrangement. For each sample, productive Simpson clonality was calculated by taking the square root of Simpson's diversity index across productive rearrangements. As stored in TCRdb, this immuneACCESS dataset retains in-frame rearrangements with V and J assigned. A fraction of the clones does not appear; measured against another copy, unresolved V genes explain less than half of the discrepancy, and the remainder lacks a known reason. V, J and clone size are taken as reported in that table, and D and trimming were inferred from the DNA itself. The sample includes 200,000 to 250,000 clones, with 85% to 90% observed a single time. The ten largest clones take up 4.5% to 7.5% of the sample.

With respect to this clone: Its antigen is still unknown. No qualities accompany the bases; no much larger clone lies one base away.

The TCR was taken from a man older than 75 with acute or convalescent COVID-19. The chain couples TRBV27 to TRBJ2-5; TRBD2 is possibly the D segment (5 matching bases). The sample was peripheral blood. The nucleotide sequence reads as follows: TGTGCCAGCAGTTTTTTGAGGGAAGAGACCCAGTACTTC. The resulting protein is CASSFLREETQYF.